A single sample is the source of the 7 T cell receptor beta chains below, sequenced in a study of post-analysis software for immune sequencing data. Unique-molecular-identifier-tagged TCR beta cDNA libraries were used. One entry per CDR3 protein, called by TCRdb with MiXCR from the PCR reads. Of about 500,000 distinct CDR3 sequences in the sample, over 35% were seen once. The study, taken as a whole, reports: Patients showed TRBV5-6, TRBV5-1 and TRBV20-1 among 4 or 5 TRBV segments more frequent than in controls.

No antigen has been identified for these receptors. The sample was blood. These receptors were obtained from a girl aged 5 to 17 with multiple sclerosis.

The V call is TRBV28, the J call TRBJ2-2; D is possibly TRBD1 (6 bases). Germline V gene lookup returns CDR1 MDHEN and CDR2 SYDVKM. Trimming shortened V by 6 bases and J by 4 bases, and 15 bases separated the two germline ends. CDR3 length: 15 amino acids. The CDR3 loop reads CASSYRVVGTGELFF. DNA of the CDR3: TGTGCCAGCAGCTACAGGGTTGTAGGCACCGGGGAGCTGTTTTTT.

This clonotype was picked up a small number of times. This chain joins TRBV20-1 and TRBJ2-1; D may be TRBD1 (5 bases). V was clipped by 7 bases and J by 8 bases, with 9 bases between them. CDR3 length: 10 residues. The germline V gene has CDR1 DFQATT and CDR2 SNEGSKA (reference sequence). The CDR3 spells CSGQGDEQFF. The CDR3 DNA follows: TGCAGTGGACAAGGGGATGAGCAGTTCTTC.

The rearrangement links TRBV12-3 or TRBV12-4 to TRBJ1-5; a weak D match, TRBD1 (6 bases). The CDR3 has 12 residues. V lost 7 bases and J lost 5, with 9 bases in between. CDR3 DNA sequence: TGTGCCAGCAACAACAGGGATCAGCCCCAGCATTTT. Protein product: CASNNRDQPQHF.

Points on this clonotype: Compared with germline, one end of the junction differs, possibly owing to a read error. The chain is built from TRBV4-3 and TRBJ1-1; a weak D match, TRBD1 (5 bases). The germline CDR1 and CDR2 sequences are LGHNA and YSLEER. This CDR3 has 15 residues. The CDR3 loop reads CANSQDGHKNTEAFF. The DNA of the CDR3 is TGCGCCAACAGCCAAGACGGACATAAGAACACTGAAGCTTTCTTT.

This clonotype occurred a few times. The chain uses TRBV20-1 and TRBJ2-7; TRBD2 aligns across 8 bases. V was pared by 3 bases and J by 2 bases, with 6 bases of the junction left unmatched. CDR3 length equals 14 residues. Germline loops: CDR1 DFQATT, CDR2 SNEGSKA (reference sequence). The CDR3 DNA reads TGCAGTGCTAGCAGCGGACTAGCAGCCTACGAGCAGTACTTC. Amino acids: CSASSGLAAYEQYF.

This chain connects TRBV5-1 to TRBJ2-7; D possibly uses TRBD1 or TRBD2 (5 bases each). The CDR3 consists of 14 residues. Germline values: CDR1 SGHRS, CDR2 YFSETQ. The germline V and J ends were trimmed by 4 bases and 6 bases, with 17 bases remaining between them. Written as DNA, the CDR3 is TGCGCCAGCAGCGCGGGCCCGAAGAGGGGCGAGCAGTACTTC. Translated: CASSAGPKRGEQYF.

This clonotype has at least ten counts. The gene calls are TRBV7-9 and TRBJ2-4; no definite D call. Germline V gene sequence: CDR1 SEHNR, CDR2 FQNEAQ (reference sequence). CDR3 size: 12 residues. V was trimmed by 4 bases and J by 5 bases, leaving 6 bases between them. DNA for the CDR3: TGTGCCAGCAGCTCACCCGAAAACATTCAGTACTTC. It codes for CASSSPENIQYF.